This record concerns one T cell receptor beta chain sequence. The antigen is not known. This sample is part of a study of T cell responses to AZD1222 COVID-19 vaccine. For the study at large: Both about-4-week and about-12-week second-dose recipients were combined.

Study-level points and caveats: Donors in the cohort were predominantly white British and more often female, and clonal diversity was possibly underestimated. Baseline serology detected seropositivity in only 5 or 6 AZD1222 recipients.

The CDR3 covers 16 residues. CDR1 is KGHSH, CDR2 LQKENI, per germline. The junction had 6 bases not matched to a gene; V was cut back by 6 bases and J by 0 bases. Sequencing used immunoSEQ multiplex PCR; TCRdb keeps in-frame clones, though not all of them. The sample holds around 95,000 clones, 85% to 95% seen once. The rearrangement joins TRBV18 to TRBJ1-2, with 11 bases fitting TRBD1. The TCR originated in an adult in good health. Material: peripheral blood, obtained on day 0 of AZD1222 vaccination. CDR3 nucleotide sequence: TGTGCCAGCTCCCGGGACAGGGGGAGAACTAACTATGGCTACACCTTC. Translating gives CASSRDRGRTNYGYTF.